One sample yielded the 10 T cell receptor beta chains listed below, sequenced in a study of shared clonotypes between healthy human individuals. Clones were read by immunoSEQ multiplex PCR, and TCRdb kept only the in-frame ones, dropping some. The sample has 640,000 or so clones, around 72% seen once. Sequencing was performed on memory CD4+ T cells sorted from blood. Subset: CD45RA-negative fraction. The origin of the receptors is a woman between 25 and 40 years old in good health.

V is TRBV6-1 and J is TRBJ2-7; D assignment may be TRBD1 or TRBD2 (5 bases each). Germline CDR1 reads MNHNS; CDR2 reads SASEGT. The CDR3 covers 15 residues. Trimming left V 6 bases short and J 0 bases short, with 15 bases between. The CDR3 region has the DNA TGTGCCAGCAGCGACACCGGGACGGACTCCTACGAGCAGTACTTC. It specifies CASSDTGTDSYEQYF.

Regarding this clone: Other DNA sequences in the sample encode the same CDR3. The chain is built from TRBV2 and TRBJ2-7, with 8 nucleotides matching TRBD1. The V and J ends lost 7 bases and 3 bases, in that order; junction bases with no gene match: 5. Germline CDR1 and CDR2: SNHLY and FYNNEI. This CDR3 comprises 13 residues. CDR3 protein: CASKRTGLYEQYF. The DNA of the CDR3 is TGTGCCAGCAAGAGGACAGGGCTCTACGAGCAGTACTTC. The full variable domain, rest sourced from reference TRBV2 and TRBJ2-7, is EPEVTQTPSHQVTQMGQEVILRCVPISNHLYFYWYRQILGQKVEFLVSFYNNEISEKSEIFDDQFSVERPDGSNFTLKIRSTKLEDSAMYFCASKRTGLYEQYFGPGTRLTVT.

This clone was observed many times. The chain uses TRBV18 and TRBJ1-4; D possibly corresponds to TRBD1 (5 bases). Germline V CDR1 and CDR2: KGHSH, LQKENI. The V and J ends lost 4 bases and 4 bases respectively, with 13 bases between them. The CDR3 covers 15 residues. DNA of the CDR3: TGTGCCAGCTCACAGGGGAACGCGGATAATGAAAAACTGTTTTTT. This codes for CASSQGNADNEKLFF.

This clone came up a few times. This chain links TRBV11-2 with TRBJ2-1; the match to TRBD2 covers 10 bases. V dropped 0 bases and J dropped 9; count of bases not matched to a gene: 11. Germline V gene sequence: CDR1 SGHAT, CDR2 FQNNGV. CDR3 length: 17 amino acids. CDR3 DNA sequence: TGTGCCAGCAGCTTAGACAACGGAGCGGGAGGGTATAGTGAGCAGTTCTTC. Amino acid sequence: CASSLDNGAGGYSEQFF.

The sample holds a few counts of this clone. The chain links TRBV11-2 to TRBJ1-3, with D hard to call. The CDR3 length is 15 residues. V lost 1 base, J lost 1 base, and 8 bases lay in between. Looked up from germline, CDR1 is SGHAT and CDR2 is FQNNGV. The CDR3 DNA is TGTGCCAGCAGCTTAGCAATAGGGTCTGGAAACACCATATATTTT. This gives the protein CASSLAIGSGNTIYF.

J is TRBJ2-1 and V is TRBV19; D remains ambiguous. The germline V and J ends were trimmed by 6 bases and 3 bases, with 12 bases remaining between them. The CDR3 totals 14 residues. Per the germline V gene, CDR1 is LNHDA and CDR2 is SQIVND (reference sequence). In nucleotides, the CDR3 is TGTGCCAGTAGCCGATCCCCCCGCTACAATGAGCAGTTCTTC. Translating it yields CASSRSPRYNEQFF. Supplemented by reference TRBV19 and TRBJ2-1, the full variable domain reads DGGITQSPKYLFRKEGQNVTLSCEQNLNHDAMYWYRQDPGQGLRLIYYSQIVNDFQKGDIAEGYSVSREKKESFPLTVTSAQKNPTAFYLCASSRSPRYNEQFFGPGTRLTVL.

This chain uses TRBV6-6 with TRBJ2-7; 10 nucleotides line up with TRBD2. V gave up 5 bases and J gave up 4 bases; unmatched junction bases: 8. Germline V lookup: CDR1 MNHNY, CDR2 SVGAGI (reference sequence). CDR3 length: 15 residues. The CDR3 sequence is CASSPLAGEVYEQYF. The CDR3, as DNA: TGTGCCAGCAGTCCCCTAGCGGGAGAGGTATACGAGCAGTACTTC.

This chain joins TRBV19 and TRBJ1-4, with D possibly being TRBD1 (5 bases). The CDR3 is 13 amino acids. Germline V gives CDR1 LNHDA, CDR2 SQIVND (reference sequence). Trimming stripped 8 bases from V and 6 bases from J, with 13 bases between. Here the CDR3 DNA reads TGTGCCAGTCGGGGGGTAAGGCATGAAAAACTGTTTTTT. Its translation: CASRGVRHEKLFF.

The rearrangement uses TRBV28 and TRBJ2-1; TRBD2 matches at 10 bases. From germline, CDR1 is MDHEN and CDR2 SYDVKM. The trim removed 8 bases at V and 4 bases at J, leaving 2 bases unmatched. The length of the CDR3 is 13 residues. The CDR3 sequence is CASGLAAYNEQFF. CDR3 coding DNA: TGTGCCAGCGGACTAGCGGCGTACAATGAGCAGTTCTTC.

J is TRBJ2-1 and V is TRBV7-6; 11 bases align to TRBD2. The V gene end was trimmed by 5 bases and the J gene end by 6 bases; junction bases not matched to a gene: 12. CDR1 is SGHVS and CDR2 is FNYEAQ in the germline V gene. The CDR3 has 17 residues. The CDR3 reads CASSPQKLAGVRNEQFF. The CDR3 bases are TGTGCCAGCAGCCCCCAAAAACTAGCGGGAGTGCGCAATGAGCAGTTCTTC.